The following is a T cell receptor (beta chain) sequence with its context. The CDR3 runs 11 residues. The data were taken from a study of control samples from healthy donors and cancer patients. Generated by immunoSEQ multiplex PCR, the TCRdb table keeps only in-frame clones and is missing some. The table records 150,000 to 200,000 clones, 75% to 95% of them present only once. Input material: blood. The chain recombines TRBV12-2 with TRBJ2-7; TRBD1, the D gene given by the table, was not confirmed from the DNA. TRBV12-2 is designated a pseudogene. This TCR was sampled from a woman aged 40-49 years in good health. The DNA for the CDR3 is TGTGCAAGTCCCAGCTCCTACGAGCAGTACTTC. This sequence encodes CASPSSYEQYF.